This TCR beta chain was identified during a study of blood T cell repertoires in COVID-19 (dated by TCRdb to 2018 to 2020). Notes on the research overall: Samples from collaborators originated in the United States, Italy and Spain and spanned both the acute and convalescent phases of COVID-19. HLA class I and class II types, where available, came from metadata supplied by the sample provider rather than from assay-based typing. Samples came from the ongoing ImmuneRACE study (first 160 participants) plus 1,254 subjects from 6 global collaborators. The repertoires were released in a freely available public database meant as a resource for research on the immune response to SARS-CoV-2. Deeply sampled blood TCRbeta repertoires from subjects exposed to, actively infected with, or recovered from COVID-19 were included in the dataset. Sample metadata almost always included a de-identified subject ID, COVID-19 status, age in years and sex. The material from the prospective study consisted of cDNA or gDNA derived from T cells, B-cell-depleted T cells, or PBMCs. Results and caveats for the whole study, not just this receptor: Clinical and demographic metadata were provided uncurated, with the amount varying by source and participant.

The immunoSEQ Assay, a bias-controlled multiplex PCR, was used to amplify TCRbeta CDR3 regions from genomic DNA. For the original study's pipeline: The number of nucleated cells in each sample was estimated by amplification of reference gene primers within the assay. To quantify the absolute abundance of each unique TCRbeta CDR3 rearrangement, sequence reads were collapsed and filtered. For each sample, productive Simpson clonality was calculated as the square root of Simpson's diversity index across productive rearrangements. TCRdb limited this immuneACCESS table to in-frame rearrangements with V and J called. A share of clones is missing; checked studies link under half to unresolved V genes, and the rest is unexplained. V, J and clone size are those of that table, while D and trimming were read from the DNA. A total of approximately 300,000 clones appear in this sample, around 81% of them only once. In total, the top ten clones hold around 3.7% of the sample.

The germline ends are 9 bases apart after V is trimmed by 3 bases and J by 0 bases. CDR1 and CDR2, per the germline V gene (reference sequence), are LNHDA and SQIVND. The CDR3 holds 15 amino acids from the cysteine to the phenylalanine. Only the CDR3 portion is preserved as DNA: 45 bases, with reading frame beginning at the first base. The collaborating institutions used their own protocols to collect whole blood in K2EDTA tubes. For TCRbeta analysis, collaborator samples were shipped as frozen whole blood, as isolated PBMCs, or as DNA extracted from either sample type. About this clone: Which antigen it targets is not known. No much larger clone exists at a distance of one base, and base qualities are not known.

This clonotype originated in a woman between 50 and 59 years old with active or convalescent COVID-19. The chain joins TRBV19 to TRBJ2-1, with the D gene uncertain. The specimen was peripheral blood. The CDR3 loop reads CASSIGPGSYNEQFF. The nucleotide sequence is TGTGCCAGTAGTATTGGGCCTGGCTCCTACAATGAGCAGTTCTTC.